This T cell receptor beta chain was sequenced in a study of T cell clones after liver transplantation. About the study: A pre-transplant mixed lymphocyte reaction with TCRbeta sequencing defined graft-donor-reactive clones followed in post-transplant blood. HCV positivity affected three of eight recipients; the rest lacked autoimmune or viral indications.

Many counts were recorded for this clone. Sequenced by immunoSEQ multiplex PCR; TCRdb stores in-frame clones only, minus some. The data show under 55,000 clones, 86% seen once. The specimen comprised CD8+ T cells from blood, sampled 12 months after liver transplant. The sequence derives from a human patient who received a liver transplant. Some T cells may be the graft donor's.

The CDR3 loop is CASSLAQGGGTDTQYF. The CDR3 nucleotides read TGTGCCAGCAGCTTAGCCCAGGGAGGTGGCACAGATACGCAGTATTTT. The chain recombines TRBV7-9 with TRBJ2-3, with D possibly matching TRBD2 (6 bases). This CDR3 is 16 amino acids long. The germline gives CDR1 SEHNR, CDR2 FQNEAQ (reference sequence). V was shortened by 0 bases and J by 1 base, with 11 bases between the two germline ends.